These 10 T cell receptor beta chains originate from one sample sequenced in a study of cytomegalovirus exposure and HLA in healthy donors. Both 60 Vbeta primers and 13 Jbeta primers went into the PCR. Sequenced by immunoSEQ multiplex PCR; TCRdb stores in-frame clones only, minus some. The data contain approximately 140,000 clones, 77% of them singletons. Material for sequencing was PBMCs. The receptors derive from a female donor in good health and CMV-seronegative.

The chain combines TRBV11-2 with TRBJ1-1; D is perhaps TRBD1 (5 bases). Trimming shortened V by 5 bases and J by 5 bases, and 12 bases separated the two germline ends. The CDR3 has 13 residues. Germline-derived CDR1 and CDR2 are SGHAT and FQNNGV. CDR3 protein: CASSGGSNTEAFF. The CDR3 nucleotides are TGTGCCAGCAGCGGGGGGAGTAATACTGAAGCTTTCTTT.

The chain is built from TRBV25-1 and TRBJ1-4; a weak D match, TRBD1 (5 bases). Trimming left V 2 bases short and J 4 bases short, with 14 bases between. The germline V gene encodes CDR1 MGHDK and CDR2 SYGVNS. CDR3 size: 16 residues. CDR3 in DNA: TGTGCCAGCAGTGAAGGGAGGGGTCAGGTTAATGAAAAACTGTTTTTT. It codes for CASSEGRGQVNEKLFF.

Notes on this clone: In the same sample, other DNA sequences code for this CDR3. The chain links TRBV7-2 to TRBJ2-7; 8 bases map to TRBD1. V shed 5 bases and J 4 bases; nucleotides not matched to a gene: 7. The CDR3 consists of 14 residues. CDR1 SGHTA and CDR2 FQGNSA come from the germline V gene. The CDR3 here is CASSIGQGPYEQYF. CDR3 bases: TGTGCCAGCAGCATAGGACAGGGCCCTTACGAGCAGTACTTC. The variable domain in full, with the rest retrieved from reference TRBV7-2 and TRBJ2-7, is GAGVSQSPSNKVTEKGKDVELRCDPISGHTALYWYRQSLGQGLEFLIYFQGNSAPDKSGLPSDRFSAERTGGSVSTLTIQRTQQEDSAVYLCASSIGQGPYEQYFGPGTRLTVT.

This clone was found once. The chain joins TRBV30 to TRBJ1-2; 7 nucleotides line up with TRBD1. The V segment lost 4 bases and the J segment 4 bases; nucleotides outside the gene matches: 3. Germline CDR1 and CDR2: GTSNPN and SVGIG (reference sequence). CDR3 length: 12 amino acids. The CDR3 sequence is CAWKGQSYGYTF. The CDR3 DNA follows: TGTGCCTGGAAGGGACAGAGCTATGGCTACACCTTC.

V and J are TRBV7-8 and TRBJ1-2, with D uncertain. Trimming removed 1 base at V and 0 bases at J, with 9 bases between. Germline loops: CDR1 SGHVS, CDR2 FQNEAQ. This CDR3 is built from 15 residues. CDR3 nucleotide sequence: TGTGCCAGCAGCTTAGGACGTACAGCTAACTATGGCTACACCTTC. This translates into CASSLGRTANYGYTF.

The V and J genes are TRBV9 and TRBJ1-1; 8 positions agree with TRBD1. The germline gives CDR1 SGDLS, CDR2 YYNGEE. Trimming removed 3 bases from V and 11 bases from J; junction bases left unmatched: 12. The CDR3 length is 14 residues. CDR3 amino acids: CASSGGDRSCLAFF. In DNA, the CDR3 is TGTGCCAGCAGCGGAGGGGACAGGTCCTGTCTGGCTTTCTTT.

The chain recombines TRBV28 with TRBJ1-1, with D uncertain. V gave up 6 bases and J gave up 0 bases, with 8 bases separating them. In germline, CDR1 is MDHEN, CDR2 SYDVKM. CDR3 size: 13 residues. The CDR3 is CASRVQLNTEAFF. The CDR3 DNA reads TGTGCCAGCAGGGTACAGCTGAACACTGAAGCTTTCTTT.

CDR3: CASSPVDRGLGTGELFF. CDR3 coding DNA: TGTGCCAGCTCACCTGTCGACAGGGGGCTCGGCACCGGGGAGCTGTTTTTT. The rearrangement joins TRBV18 to TRBJ2-2; the match to TRBD1 covers 10 bases. This CDR3 is built from 17 residues. The germline V gene has CDR1 KGHSH and CDR2 LQKENI. Germline trimming cut 3 bases from V and 4 bases from J; bases unmatched to any gene: 8.

This chain joins TRBV7-9 and TRBJ1-2, with D hard to call. CDR3 length: 15 amino acids. CDR1 and CDR2 (germline): SEHNR, FQNEAQ (reference sequence). V gave up 4 bases and J gave up 8 bases, with 20 bases separating them. Here the CDR3 DNA reads TGTGCCAGCAGCTCGCACGTCGGGATAAACCTAGGCTACACCTTC. It yields the protein CASSSHVGINLGYTF.

The genes are TRBV19 and TRBJ2-1; 7 nucleotides agree with TRBD1. The V gene's germline CDR1 is LNHDA and CDR2 SQIVND (reference sequence). The trim removed 6 bases at V and 4 bases at J, leaving 12 bases unmatched. There are 16 residues in the CDR3. The CDR3 DNA reads as TGTGCCAGTAGGGTACCGGGACAGAGTCCTTACAATGAGCAGTTCTTC. It codes for CASRVPGQSPYNEQFF.